Listed here are 8 T cell receptor beta chains from one sample, sequenced in a study of cytomegalovirus exposure and HLA in healthy donors. The PCR made use of 60 Vbeta and 13 Jbeta primers. The data were produced by immunoSEQ multiplex PCR, yet TCRdb's version contains in-frame clones alone and is incomplete. The table shows around 150,000 clones, with around 65% occurring only once. The sequenced sample was PBMCs. The receptors come from a woman aged 30 to 39 in good health and CMV-seropositive.

The table lists this clone with a few counts. The rearrangement uses TRBV5-1 and TRBJ2-2; D is perhaps TRBD1 (5 bases). The CDR3 consists of 15 residues. Trimming removed 1 base from V and 5 bases from J, with 12 bases in between. Germline CDR1 is SGHRS and CDR2 is YFSETQ. The chain's CDR3 is CASSLQGRPTGELFF. In DNA, the CDR3 is TGCGCCAGCAGCTTGCAGGGCAGACCTACCGGGGAGCTGTTTTTT.

This chain links TRBV9 with TRBJ2-7; D may be TRBD1 (6 bases). Trimming cost V 4 bases and J 0 bases, with 14 bases left between them. The CDR3 has 15 residues. Germline CDR1 is SGDLS and CDR2 is YYNGEE. CDR3 nucleotide sequence: TGTGCCAGCAGCTATGGGGACATAGGCTCCTACGAGCAGTACTTC. Protein: CASSYGDIGSYEQYF.

The chain recombines TRBV28 with TRBJ2-7; TRBD2 matches 15 bases. From germline, CDR1 is MDHEN and CDR2 SYDVKM. The CDR3 is made up of 21 amino acids. V dropped 8 bases and J dropped 4; count of bases not matched to a gene: 24. The chain's CDR3 is CASGIQQWWTSGGEYQYEQYF. The CDR3 nucleotides read TGTGCCAGCGGTATCCAGCAGTGGTGGACTAGCGGGGGGGAATATCAATACGAGCAGTACTTC.

V is TRBV10-3 and J is TRBJ2-3; TRBD2 aligns across 9 bases. The junction had 8 bases not matched to a gene; V was cut back by 7 bases and J by 6 bases. The CDR3 totals 14 residues. CDR1 and CDR2 (germline): ENHRY, SYGVKD. The CDR3, as DNA: TGTGCCATCAACCAGGGACTAGCCAGGGATACGCAGTATTTT. It translates to CAINQGLARDTQYF.

The chain uses TRBV5-4 and TRBJ2-5; 7 positions agree with TRBD2. The length of the CDR3 is 14 residues. V dropped 4 bases and J dropped 5; count of bases not matched to a gene: 8. Germline loops: CDR1 SGHNT, CDR2 YYREEE (reference sequence). CDR3: CASSEGGSGETQYF. The CDR3 DNA follows: TGTGCCAGCAGCGAGGGAGGTAGCGGGGAGACCCAGTACTTC.

This clone is medium-sized (0.01 to 0.1%) within its sample. The rearrangement links TRBV6-7 to TRBJ1-4; weak D call: TRBD1 (6 bases). Being an ORF, TRBV6-7 has a function that is uncertain. The CDR3 is 14 amino acids. V lost 5 bases, J lost 6 bases, and 13 bases lay in between. CDR3: CASSRQATDEKLFF. The CDR3 coding sequence is TGTGCCAGCAGTAGACAGGCTACGGATGAAAAACTGTTTTTT.

This rearrangement joins TRBV19 to TRBJ2-2; a weak D match, TRBD2 (6 bases). V was clipped by 8 bases and J by 14 bases, with 18 bases between them. This CDR3 spans 12 amino acids. Germline CDR1 is LNHDA and CDR2 is SQIVND (reference sequence). The CDR3 bases are TGTGCCAGTTTGGAGGGCGGGAATGAACTGTTTTTT. Protein sequence: CASLEGGNELFF.

V gene TRBV9 combines with J gene TRBJ2-3, with 11 bases identical to TRBD1. The CDR3 contains 13 residues. With 10 bases clipped from V and 5 bases from J, the junction kept 6 bases outside the gene matches. Germline-derived CDR1 and CDR2 are SGDLS and YYNGEE. The chain's CDR3 is CASGTGGVDTQYF. CDR3 nucleotide sequence: TGTGCCTCCGGGACAGGGGGGGTAGATACGCAGTATTTT.